The 29 T cell receptor beta chains given below trace back to one sample, sequenced in a study of identical twins. TCRdb re-derived calls from the 5' RACE reads in MiXCR, one entry per CDR3 protein. The sample lists 500,000 to 550,000 distinct CDR3 sequences; 22% were seen once. The same sample was also used in a study of T cells expressing NK-cell markers.

The source material was CD4+ T cells sorted from blood. These receptors were obtained from a woman under 30 in good health.

The chain combines TRBV15 with TRBJ1-2; TRBD1 might be the D (6 bases). The CDR3 covers 14 residues. V lost 0 bases and J 5 bases, leaving 10 bases between the germline ends. Germline-derived CDR1 and CDR2 are LNHNV and YYDKDF (reference sequence). The CDR3 sequence: CATSREQGYYGYTF. DNA of the CDR3: TGTGCCACCAGCAGAGAACAGGGTTATTATGGCTACACCTTC. The whole variable domain, filled in from reference TRBV15 and TRBJ1-2, reads DAMVIQNPRYQVTQFGKPVTLSCSQTLNHNVMYWYQQKSSQAPKLLFHYYDKDFNNEADTPDNFQSRRPNTSFCFLDIRSPGLGDTAMYLCATSREQGYYGYTFGSGTRLTVV.

This sequence joins TRBV9 and TRBJ2-1, with D possibly matching TRBD2 (5 bases). CDR1 and CDR2 (germline): SGDLS, YYNGEE. With 6 bases removed from V and 7 bases from J, the gap between germline ends came to 17 bases. The CDR3 covers 14 residues. The CDR3 loop reads CASTIDGSANEQFF. CDR3 coding DNA: TGTGCCAGCACCATCGACGGTAGCGCAAATGAGCAGTTCTTC.

The rearrangement uses TRBV7-2 and TRBJ2-4; D gene uncertain. Germline loops: CDR1 SGHTA, CDR2 FQGNSA. This CDR3 region has 14 residues. The V and J ends lost 1 base and 3 bases respectively, with 7 bases between them. CDR3 sequence reads: CASSLDWGKNIQYF. CDR3 sequence (DNA): TGTGCCAGCAGCTTAGACTGGGGCAAAAACATTCAGTACTTC.

This clonotype was counted a few times. CDR3 residues: CASSVGDLFSSYEQYF. The CDR3 DNA is TGTGCCAGCAGCGTAGGAGACTTATTTAGCTCCTACGAGCAGTACTTC. The V gene is TRBV9, the J gene TRBJ2-7; D remains unclear. V dropped 0 bases and J dropped 0 bases, with 13 bases sitting between them. Per the germline V gene, CDR1 is SGDLS and CDR2 is YYNGEE. This CDR3 spans 16 amino acids.

The chain employs TRBV3-1 and TRBJ1-5, with 7 bases lining up with TRBD1. The CDR3 has 14 amino acids. The junction had 11 bases not matched to a gene; V was cut back by 11 bases and J by 4 bases. CDR1 is LGHDT and CDR2 is YNNKEL in the germline V gene (reference sequence). The CDR3 nucleotides read TGTGCCTCTGACTTCGGGACAGCGAATCAGCCCCAGCATTTT. Translation: CASDFGTANQPQHF.

The chain couples TRBV25-1 to TRBJ2-7, with D hard to call. The CDR3 has 11 amino acids. Per the germline V gene, CDR1 is MGHDK and CDR2 is SYGVNS. Trimming shortened V by 6 bases and J by 6 bases, and 9 bases separated the two germline ends. The CDR3: CASSVTLEQYF. In DNA form, the CDR3 reads TGTGCCAGCAGCGTGACACTCGAGCAGTACTTC.

The rearrangement uses TRBV5-1 and TRBJ2-3; 12 bases align to TRBD1. Germline loops: CDR1 SGHRS, CDR2 YFSETQ. Trimming cost V 3 bases and J 2 bases; bases outside gene matches: 4. The CDR3 length is 16 residues. Here the CDR3 DNA reads TGCGCCAGCAGCTATGGGACAGGGGGCCCCACAGATACGCAGTATTTT. Protein sequence: CASSYGTGGPTDTQYF.

The V and J genes are TRBV5-6 and TRBJ2-7; D uncertain. CDR3 size: 11 residues. Trimming removed 4 bases at V and 6 bases at J, with 8 bases between. Germline assignment: CDR1 SGHDT and CDR2 YYEEEE. CDR3 DNA: TGTGCCAGCAGCCAAGAATCCGAGCAGTACTTC. Residues: CASSQESEQYF.

This clonotype was seen repeatedly, ten times or more. This chain links TRBV2 with TRBJ2-1, with D unresolved. V lost 7 bases to trimming and J lost 2 bases, with 9 bases between them. The CDR3 length is 13 residues. Germline V gene lookup returns CDR1 SNHLY and CDR2 FYNNEI. Here the CDR3 reads CASTQSAYNEQFF. The CDR3, as DNA: TGTGCCAGCACTCAGTCCGCCTACAATGAGCAGTTCTTC.

This clonotype was seen a few times. The V and J genes are TRBV12-3 or TRBV12-4 and TRBJ2-7; no clear D. Trimming stripped 4 bases from V and 1 base from J, with 17 bases between. The CDR3 is made up of 16 amino acids. CDR3 protein: CASSYIRRTNSYEQYF. CDR3 DNA sequence: TGTGCCAGCAGTTATATCCGGCGCACGAATTCCTACGAGCAGTACTTC.

This clonotype has a handful of counts. The CDR3, as DNA: TGCAGTGCCAAGTCGAGCAGAGACAGCGCAGATACGCAGTATTTT. It encodes CSAKSSRDSADTQYF. The chain couples TRBV20-1 to TRBJ2-3; D perhaps matches TRBD1 (5 bases). Trimming cost V 6 bases and J 4 bases, with 20 bases left between them. The CDR3 runs to 15 residues. Germline-derived CDR1 and CDR2 are DFQATT and SNEGSKA (reference sequence).

In its sample, this clonotype was seen a few times. The chain couples TRBV7-2 to TRBJ2-5, with D tentatively TRBD1 (5 bases). Germline V gene sequence: CDR1 SGHTA, CDR2 FQGNSA. CDR3 length equals 14 residues. Trimming cost V 5 bases and J 6 bases, with 16 bases left between them. CDR3 nucleotide sequence: TGTGCCAGCAGCCAAGGGGTCGGGCATCAGACCCAGTACTTC. This codes for CASSQGVGHQTQYF.

This clonotype was found a few times. J is TRBJ2-7 and V is TRBV5-1, with D uncertain. The V gene's germline CDR1 is SGHRS and CDR2 YFSETQ. CDR3 length equals 12 residues. V lost 7 bases and J lost 4, with 12 bases in between. CDR3 loop: CASFKSRYEQYF. The CDR3 DNA follows: TGCGCCAGCTTTAAATCCCGGTACGAGCAGTACTTC.

V gene TRBV20-1 combines with J gene TRBJ2-2; tentative D call: TRBD2 (6 bases). Trimming took 5 bases from V and 4 from J, leaving 14 bases between them. The CDR3 has 14 amino acids. In germline, CDR1 is DFQATT, CDR2 SNEGSKA (reference sequence). The CDR3 sequence is CSAGGGRGTGELFF. CDR3 sequence (DNA): TGCAGTGCTGGGGGAGGCCGGGGCACCGGGGAGCTGTTTTTT.

This clonotype was found a few times. The rearrangement joins TRBV10-3 to TRBJ2-7; D is possibly TRBD2 (5 bases). V was cut by 2 bases and J by 0 bases, with 20 bases left in between. The CDR3 is 18 residues long. The germline CDR1 and CDR2 sequences are ENHRY and SYGVKD. CDR3 nucleotide sequence: TGTGCCATCAGTGAGGGACTCCTCAGAAGGACGATCTCCTACGAGCAGTACTTC. As protein: CAISEGLLRRTISYEQYF.

This clonotype was detected many times. This chain connects TRBV5-1 to TRBJ2-7, with D tentatively TRBD2 (6 bases). The V end was cut by 2 bases, the J end by 0 bases, with 12 bases between. The CDR3 has 15 residues. Germline assignment: CDR1 SGHRS and CDR2 YFSETQ. The CDR3 DNA sequence: TGCGCCAGCAGCTTTGGGGACTGGAGCTCCTACGAGCAGTACTTC. Its protein is CASSFGDWSSYEQYF. The whole variable domain, remainder taken from reference TRBV5-1 and TRBJ2-7, is KAGVTQTPRYLIKTRGQQVTLSCSPISGHRSVSWYQQTPGQGLQFLFEYFSETQRNKGNFPGRFSGRQFSNSRSEMNVSTLELGDSALYLCASSFGDWSSYEQYFGPGTRLTVT.

This clonotype was detected a few times. V usage is TRBV6-1 and J usage is TRBJ2-7, with 9 nucleotides matching TRBD1. The V gene's germline CDR1 is MNHNS and CDR2 SASEGT. The V and J ends lost 7 bases and 3 bases, in that order; junction bases with no gene match: 7. The CDR3 totals 14 residues. The CDR3 loop is CASNPGQGIYEQYF. DNA for the CDR3: TGTGCCAGCAACCCGGGACAGGGCATCTACGAGCAGTACTTC.

The V gene is TRBV4-3, the J gene TRBJ1-2, with 7 positions matching TRBD1. This CDR3 spans 14 amino acids. In germline, CDR1 is LGHNA, CDR2 YSLEER. V was clipped by 5 bases and J by 4 bases; unmatched bases: 7. The CDR3 here is CASSRARDSYGYTF. The CDR3 DNA sequence: TGCGCCAGCAGCAGGGCCCGGGACAGCTATGGCTACACCTTC.

At least ten counts were recorded for this clonotype. The V gene is TRBV7-2, the J gene TRBJ2-3; D possibly corresponds to TRBD1 (6 bases). The CDR3 length is 14 residues. Trimming shortened V by 3 bases and J by 0 bases, and 7 bases separated the two germline ends. Germline V CDR1 and CDR2: SGHTA, FQGNSA. The DNA for the CDR3 is TGTGCCAGCAGCTTGGACAGCAGCACAGATACGCAGTATTTT. Its translation: CASSLDSSTDTQYF.

Of note for this clonotype: A much larger clone differs by one base, so this may be a read error. The conserved closing phenylalanine or tryptophan is absent in this CDR3, likely reflecting a read error. V usage is TRBV4-3 and J usage is TRBJ2-1, with D perhaps given as TRBD1 or TRBD2 (6 bases each). V was cut by 3 bases and J by 7 bases, with 13 bases left in between. This CDR3 spans 14 amino acids. Germline V gene lookup returns CDR1 LGHNA and CDR2 YSLEER. CDR3 bases: TGCGCCAGCAGCCAGGACAGACTAGGGAATGAGCAGTTCTTA. Translating it yields CASSQDRLGNEQFL.

Details on this clonotype: At one end the junction does not follow the germline gene, possibly because of a read error. The chain combines TRBV6-5 with TRBJ2-7; 9 bases fit TRBD1. Germline V gene lookup returns CDR1 MNHEY and CDR2 SVGAGI. The CDR3 runs to 15 residues. CDR3 in DNA: TGTGCCAGCAGTTACGGGGGACAGGGCTCCCACGAGCAGTACTTC. Protein: CASSYGGQGSHEQYF.

The V call is TRBV7-2, the J call TRBJ2-2; TRBD1 aligns across 9 bases. CDR1 is SGHTA, CDR2 FQGNSA, per germline. The CDR3 contains 15 residues. V lost 2 bases, J lost 7 bases, and 5 bases stayed unmatched. CDR3 bases: TGTGCCAGCAGCTTACGACAGGGGGAGGTCGGGGAGCTGTTTTTT. It translates to CASSLRQGEVGELFF.

This clonotype was detected ten times or more. This chain joins TRBV5-1 and TRBJ1-2; no clear D. The CDR3 contains 13 residues. CDR1 and CDR2 (germline): SGHRS, YFSETQ. V was cut by 1 base and J by 5 bases, with 9 bases left in between. For the CDR3, the DNA is TGCGCCAGCAGCTTGAGTTCGGGGTATGGCTACACCTTC. It is translated as CASSLSSGYGYTF.

J is TRBJ2-2 and V is TRBV24-1; 8 nucleotides match TRBD2. The V gene's germline CDR1 is KGHDR and CDR2 SFDVKD. Trimming at V came to 5 bases and at J to 4 bases, leaving 5 bases not matched to a gene. The CDR3 spans 15 residues. The CDR3 coding sequence is TGTGCCACCAGTGCCGCGGGGGGTCGCACCGGGGAGCTGTTTTTT. Translated, it gives CATSAAGGRTGELFF.

The V gene is TRBV12-3 or TRBV12-4, the J gene TRBJ2-7; the D gene is possibly TRBD2 (5 bases). Trimming stripped 5 bases from V and 6 bases from J, with 11 bases between. CDR3 length equals 12 residues. CDR3 sequence reads: CASSHGAVEQYF. The CDR3 DNA follows: TGTGCCAGCAGTCACGGAGCGGTCGAGCAGTACTTC.

The gene calls are TRBV20-1 and TRBJ2-1; unclear D gene. The V and J ends lost 3 bases and 6 bases respectively, with 12 bases between them. Germline lookup yields CDR1 DFQATT and CDR2 SNEGSKA (reference sequence). This CDR3 is built from 13 residues. CDR3 protein: CSASDPQSNEQFF. For the CDR3, the DNA is TGCAGTGCTAGTGATCCACAGTCCAATGAGCAGTTCTTC.

The chain uses TRBV20-1 and TRBJ2-1, with D uncertain. Looked up from germline, CDR1 is DFQATT and CDR2 is SNEGSKA (reference sequence). The CDR3 length is 13 residues. Trimming removed 3 bases from V and 8 bases from J, with 14 bases in between. The chain's CDR3 is CSARIVGLDEQFF. The CDR3 DNA reads as TGCAGTGCTAGGATTGTGGGTCTTGATGAGCAGTTCTTC.

This chain connects TRBV27 to TRBJ2-5; D perhaps matches TRBD2 (5 bases). CDR1 and CDR2 (germline): MNHEY, SMNVEV (reference sequence). Trimming removed 5 bases from V and 5 bases from J, with 12 bases in between. The CDR3 extends over 13 amino acids. For the CDR3, the DNA is TGTGCCAGCAGTAACCGTGGCGGGGAGACCCAGTACTTC. It specifies CASSNRGGETQYF.

In its sample, this clonotype was seen a few times. This sequence joins TRBV6-5 and TRBJ2-3; D is undetermined. This CDR3 comprises 11 residues. The V gene's germline CDR1 is MNHEY and CDR2 SVGAGI. V was trimmed by 7 bases and J by 1 base, leaving 3 bases between them. The DNA of the CDR3 is TGTGCCAGCATAGGCACAGATACGCAGTATTTT. Translation: CASIGTDTQYF.